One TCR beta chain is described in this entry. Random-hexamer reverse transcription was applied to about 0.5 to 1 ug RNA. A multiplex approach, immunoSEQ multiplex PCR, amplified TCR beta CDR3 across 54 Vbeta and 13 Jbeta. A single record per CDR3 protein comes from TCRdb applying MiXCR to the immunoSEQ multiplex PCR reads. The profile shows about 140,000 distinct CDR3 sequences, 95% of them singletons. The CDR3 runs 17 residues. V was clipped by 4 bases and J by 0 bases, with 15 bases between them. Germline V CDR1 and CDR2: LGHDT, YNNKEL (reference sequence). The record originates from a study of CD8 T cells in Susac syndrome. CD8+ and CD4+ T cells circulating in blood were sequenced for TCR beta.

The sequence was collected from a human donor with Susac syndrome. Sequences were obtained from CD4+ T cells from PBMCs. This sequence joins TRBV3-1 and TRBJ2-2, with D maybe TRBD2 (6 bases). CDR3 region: CASSPSVGTANTGELFF. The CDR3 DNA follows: TGTGCCAGCAGCCCAAGCGTCGGGACTGCGAACACCGGGGAGCTGTTTTTT.